This T cell receptor (beta chain) was identified during a study of cytomegalovirus exposure and HLA in healthy donors. The study, taken as a whole, reports: Later analysis found that TCR beta chains associated with HLA were more clonally expanded than other, equally common chains. Highest at DRB1 and lowest at HLA-C, TCR association rates differed among HLA loci in a later analysis. In a later analysis, TCR beta V- and J-gene trimming showed a link to a missense DCLRE1C variant.

Comment on this clone: The antigen remains undetermined.

With 60 Vbeta and 13 Jbeta primers, the PCR was carried out. TCRdb's copy holds only in-frame clones and misses some; the assay was immunoSEQ multiplex PCR. Its clone listing holds roughly 60,000 clones. Germline CDR1 reads SGHTA; CDR2 reads FQGTGA. Trimming stripped 5 bases from V and 5 bases from J, with 13 bases between. CDR3 length: 13 amino acids. The specimen sequenced was PBMCs. This chain links TRBV7-3 with TRBJ2-7; D is possibly TRBD1 (5 bases). The receptor comes from a young woman in good health and CMV-seronegative. This CDR3 is CASSVQGPNEQYF. CDR3 nucleotides: TGTGCCAGCAGCGTTCAGGGTCCCAACGAGCAGTACTTC.